This T cell receptor (beta chain) derives from a study of blood T cell repertoires in COVID-19. Study in general: Samples came from the United States, Italy and Spain, spanning acute and convalescent COVID-19. PBMCs, B-cell-depleted T cells, or T cells provided the cDNA or gDNA that made up the material.

Original processing notes: Quantification of nucleated cells was approximated via reference gene primer amplification. TCRdb's table, derived via immunoSEQ multiplex PCR, lists solely in-frame clones and lacks some. Clone size and the V and J calls come from that table; the DNA yielded D and trimming. The sample records around 23,000 clones, roughly 90% being singletons. CDR1 SGHTA and CDR2 FQGTGA come from the germline V gene. This CDR3 region has 13 residues. V was pared by 3 bases and J by 4 bases, with 9 bases between. The receptor was isolated from a human donor with acute or convalescent COVID-19. The donor label of this sample is uncertain. Material for sequencing was peripheral blood. The V gene is TRBV7-3, the J gene TRBJ1-1; D unclear. CDR3 region: CASSLSPITEAFF. In DNA, the CDR3 is TGTGCCAGCAGCTTGTCTCCTATCACTGAAGCTTTCTTT.